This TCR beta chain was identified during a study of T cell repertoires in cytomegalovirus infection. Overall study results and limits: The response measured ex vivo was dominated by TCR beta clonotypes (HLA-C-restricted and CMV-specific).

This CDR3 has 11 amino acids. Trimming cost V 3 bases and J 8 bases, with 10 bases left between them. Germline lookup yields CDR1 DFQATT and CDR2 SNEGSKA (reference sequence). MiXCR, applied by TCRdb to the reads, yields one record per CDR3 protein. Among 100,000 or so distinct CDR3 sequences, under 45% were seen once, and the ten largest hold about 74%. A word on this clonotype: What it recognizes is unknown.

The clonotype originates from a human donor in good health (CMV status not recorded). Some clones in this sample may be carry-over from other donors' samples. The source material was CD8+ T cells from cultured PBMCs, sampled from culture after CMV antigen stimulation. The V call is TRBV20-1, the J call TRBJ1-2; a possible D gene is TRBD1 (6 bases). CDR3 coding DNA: TGCAGTGCTAGGCCAGGGGAAGGCTACACCTTC. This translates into CSARPGEGYTF.